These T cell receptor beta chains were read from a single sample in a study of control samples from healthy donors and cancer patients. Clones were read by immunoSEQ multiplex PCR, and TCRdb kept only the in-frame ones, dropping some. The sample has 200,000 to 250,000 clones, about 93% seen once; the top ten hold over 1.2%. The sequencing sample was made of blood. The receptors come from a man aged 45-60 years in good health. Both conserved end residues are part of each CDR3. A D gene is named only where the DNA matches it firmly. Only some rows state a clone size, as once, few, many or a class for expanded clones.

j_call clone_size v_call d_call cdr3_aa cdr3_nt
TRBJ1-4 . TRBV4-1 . CASSLGPPPSTNEKLFF TGCGCCAGCAGCCTCGGACCGCCGCCCTCTACTAATGAAAAACTGTTTTTT
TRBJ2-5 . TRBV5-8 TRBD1 CASSRDRGETQYF TGTGCCAGCAGCCGGGACAGGGGGGAGACCCAGTACTTC
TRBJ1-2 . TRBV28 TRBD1 CASSLDRGQYGYTF TGTGCCAGCAGTTTGGACAGGGGCCAATATGGCTACACCTTC
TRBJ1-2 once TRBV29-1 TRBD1 CSGGTGYNYGYTF TGCAGCGGCGGGACAGGGTATAACTATGGCTACACCTTC
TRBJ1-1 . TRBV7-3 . CASSGQTNTEAFF TGTGCCAGCAGCGGACAGACGAACACTGAAGCTTTCTTT
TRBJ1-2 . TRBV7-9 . CASSPIDRGANYGYTF TGTGCCAGCAGCCCCATAGACCGGGGGGCTAACTATGGCTACACCTTC
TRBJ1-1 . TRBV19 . CASSNQMNTEAFF TGTGCCAGTAGTAACCAGATGAACACTGAAGCTTTCTTT
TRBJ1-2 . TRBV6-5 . CASSYGRRTLYGYTF TGTGCCAGCAGTTACGGGCGGCGGACTCTCTATGGCTACACCTTC
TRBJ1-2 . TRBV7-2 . CASSPRGGASYGYTF TGTGCCAGCAGCCCCCGCGGGGGGGCGTCCTATGGCTACACCTTC
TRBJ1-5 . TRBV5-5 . CASSLDSGASNQPQHF TGTGCCAGCAGCTTGGATTCGGGGGCAAGCAATCAGCCCCAGCATTTT
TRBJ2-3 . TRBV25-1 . CASSERLGTDTQYF TGTGCCAGCAGTGAAAGGCTAGGCACAGATACGCAGTATTTT
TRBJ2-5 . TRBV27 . CASSLVGPTETQYF TGTGCCAGCAGTTTAGTGGGCCCAACGGAGACCCAGTACTTC
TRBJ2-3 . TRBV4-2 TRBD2 CASSQSPGGGSTDTQYF TGTGCCAGCAGCCAATCCCCTGGGGGGGGTTCCACAGATACGCAGTATTTT
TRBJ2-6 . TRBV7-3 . CASSLTPLSGANVLTF TGTGCCAGCAGCCTCACCCCCCTCTCTGGGGCCAACGTCCTGACTTTC
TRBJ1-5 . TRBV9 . CASSAAAGSNQPQHF TGTGCCAGCAGCGCAGCCGCGGGAAGCAATCAGCCCCAGCATTTT
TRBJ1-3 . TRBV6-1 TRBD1 CASSLQQGAIIYF TGTGCCAGCAGTCTCCAACAGGGGGCAATCATATATTTT
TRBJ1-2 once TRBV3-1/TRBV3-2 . CASSQEVGYGYTF TGTGCCAGCAGCCAAGAGGTCGGCTATGGCTACACCTTC